The 26 T cell receptor beta chains in this list originate from one sample, sequenced in a study of T cell responses to AZD1222 COVID-19 vaccine. Assay used: immunoSEQ multiplex PCR; TCRdb lists only in-frame clones, some missing. The repertoire has roughly 180,000 clones, 90% to 95% of them found once; the top ten carry around 1.6%. Here the sequenced sample was peripheral blood, taken 28 days after the second AZD1222 dose. All receptors derive from an adult who received the AZD1222 COVID-19 vaccine.

The rearrangement links TRBV7-2 to TRBJ1-5, with D possibly TRBD1 on 5 matching bases. Trimming pared 5 bases from V and 2 bases from J, leaving 13 bases between. Germline CDR1 is SGHTA and CDR2 is FQGNSA. The CDR3 length is 15 residues. As DNA, the CDR3 is TGTGCCAGCAGCCAGGGTTCTAGAGGCAATCAGCCCCAGCATTTT. It is translated as CASSQGSRGNQPQHF.

Turning to this clone: Other DNA sequences within the sample encode an identical CDR3. The CDR3 DNA follows: TGTGCCAGCAGCTTAGGGGACAGGGGGCTCCAAGAGACCCAGTACTTC. Amino acids: CASSLGDRGLQETQYF. V gene TRBV7-9 combines with J gene TRBJ2-5, with 12 bases lining up with TRBD1. The V and J ends lost 1 base and 1 base, in that order; junction bases with no gene match: 1. The CDR3 has 16 amino acids. Germline CDR1 SEHNR, CDR2 FQNEAQ (reference sequence).

The chain has TRBV24-1 and TRBJ2-5, with 9 bases aligning to TRBD2. Germline CDR1 KGHDR, CDR2 SFDVKD. With V trimmed by 4 bases and J by 5 bases, 10 bases remained unmatched. This CDR3 has 16 amino acids. CDR3 in DNA: TGTGCCACCAGTGACTTCTATAGCGGGAGCTTTGAGACCCAGTACTTC. Amino acid sequence: CATSDFYSGSFETQYF.

The chain combines TRBV15 with TRBJ1-1, with a tentative D call TRBD1 (5 bases). This CDR3 has 15 amino acids. V lost 0 bases and J lost 2, with 10 bases in between. CDR1 is LNHNV and CDR2 is YYDKDF in the germline V gene (reference sequence). The CDR3 is CATSRDPGINTEAFF. In DNA form, the CDR3 reads TGTGCCACCAGCAGAGATCCAGGGATAAACACTGAAGCTTTCTTT.

The chain uses TRBV19 and TRBJ1-1; 10 bases line up with TRBD1. The CDR3 spans 15 residues. Germline V gene lookup returns CDR1 LNHDA and CDR2 SQIVND (reference sequence). The trim removed 4 bases at V and 8 bases at J, leaving 10 bases unmatched. The DNA for the CDR3 is TGTGCCAGTAGTAGATGGGACAGGGGAGTTGGAGAAGCTTTCTTT. As protein: CASSRWDRGVGEAFF.

The chain carries TRBV11-2 and TRBJ2-5, with 8 bases identical to TRBD1. J gave up 4 bases and V 11 bases, and 6 bases lay outside the gene matches. This CDR3 has 12 residues. CDR1 is SGHAT and CDR2 is FQNNGV in the germline V gene. The DNA of the CDR3 is TGTGCCCTCAGGGGGACAGGAGAGACCCAGTACTTC. Amino acids: CALRGTGETQYF.

The count of this clone is one. The chain has TRBV3-1 (or the pseudogene TRBV3-2) and TRBJ2-7, with no clear D. Looked up from germline, CDR1 is LGHDT and CDR2 is YNNKEL (reference sequence). V lost 5 bases and J 3 bases, leaving 5 bases between the germline ends. CDR3 length equals 11 residues. CDR3 bases: TGTGCCAGCAGCTCCCACTACGAGCAGTACTTC. Its translation: CASSSHYEQYF.

The chain couples TRBV7-2 to TRBJ1-4, with D perhaps TRBD1 (6 bases). This CDR3 region has 16 residues. Trimming removed 5 bases from V and 8 bases from J, with 21 bases in between. The germline V gene encodes CDR1 SGHTA and CDR2 FQGNSA. CDR3 residues: CASSARSRGQGEKLFF. CDR3 nucleotide sequence: TGTGCCAGCAGCGCCCGCTCCCGGGGACAAGGAGAAAAACTGTTTTTT.

In its sample, this clone was seen once. The chain is built from TRBV10-3 and TRBJ1-1, with a weak D call TRBD1 (6 bases). The CDR3 sequence is 13 residues long. The V gene's germline CDR1 is ENHRY and CDR2 SYGVKD. The V gene lost 7 bases and the J gene lost 7 bases, with 16 bases spanning the gap. The CDR3: CAITGTYGNEAFF. In DNA form, the CDR3 reads TGTGCCATCACCGGGACATATGGGAATGAAGCTTTCTTT.

V and J are TRBV2 and TRBJ1-4, with 8 bases that match TRBD1. This CDR3 spans 13 amino acids. Germline V lookup: CDR1 SNHLY, CDR2 FYNNEI. V lost 6 bases and J lost 5; bases outside the gene matches: 2. In DNA, the CDR3 is TGTGCCAGCAGACAGGGGGGGAATGAAAAACTGTTTTTT. It specifies CASRQGGNEKLFF.

The chain recombines TRBV3-1 (or the pseudogene TRBV3-2) with TRBJ2-5; 7 bases align to TRBD1. The germline gives CDR1 LGHDT, CDR2 YNNKEL (reference sequence). Trimming at V came to 0 bases and at J to 3 bases, leaving 4 bases not matched to a gene. CDR3 length: 15 residues. The CDR3, as DNA: TGTGCCAGCAGCCAAGACGGGGACAGAAAAGAGACCCAGTACTTC. Encoded protein: CASSQDGDRKETQYF.

This chain connects TRBV5-8 to TRBJ1-5, with no clear D. Germline V lookup: CDR1 SGHTS, CDR2 YDEGEE. The CDR3 is 14 residues long. Trimming pared 0 bases from V and 1 base from J, leaving 5 bases between. CDR3 region: CASSLGGSNQPQHF. The CDR3 bases are TGTGCCAGCAGCTTGGGGGGAAGCAATCAGCCCCAGCATTTT.

For the CDR3, the DNA is TGTGCCAGTAGTATTGGGGGCTCCCCTTTCTACAATGAGCAGTTCTTC. Amino acids: CASSIGGSPFYNEQFF. V gene TRBV19 combines with J gene TRBJ2-1; D is possibly TRBD1 (6 bases). V lost 3 bases, J lost 3 bases, and 15 bases lay in between. Germline loops: CDR1 LNHDA, CDR2 SQIVND (reference sequence). The CDR3 has 16 amino acids.

The V call is TRBV3-1 (or the pseudogene TRBV3-2), the J call TRBJ2-2; D ambiguous. Trimming shortened V by 4 bases and J by 7 bases, and 19 bases separated the two germline ends. The CDR3 runs to 16 residues. The V gene's germline CDR1 is LGHDT and CDR2 YNNKEL (reference sequence). The CDR3 reads CASSREEGYLGGELFF. CDR3 DNA: TGTGCCAGCAGCCGAGAGGAAGGGTATTTGGGCGGGGAGCTGTTTTTT.

The CDR3 DNA sequence: TGCGCCAGCAGCTTGATCCTAGCGGGGGGGCCAAATGAGCAGTTCTTC. As protein: CASSLILAGGPNEQFF. The chain combines TRBV5-1 with TRBJ2-1; TRBD2 matches 12 bases. The CDR3 has 16 residues. The V and J ends lost 1 base and 7 bases, in that order; junction bases with no gene match: 6. CDR1 is SGHRS, CDR2 YFSETQ, per germline.

The chain links TRBV7-9 to TRBJ1-1; no reliable D call. This CDR3 contains 15 residues. Germline V gene data show CDR1 as SEHNR and CDR2 as FQNEAQ (reference sequence). Trimming cost V 1 base and J 4 bases, with 13 bases left between them. The CDR3 loop is CASSLEVGYTTEAFF. The CDR3 coding sequence is TGTGCCAGCAGCTTAGAAGTGGGCTATACCACTGAAGCTTTCTTT. Supplemented by reference TRBV7-9 and TRBJ1-1, the full variable domain reads DTGVSQNPRHKITKRGQNVTFRCDPISEHNRLYWYRQTLGQGPEFLTYFQNEAQLEKSRLLSDRFSAERPKGSFSTLEIQRTEQGDSAMYLCASSLEVGYTTEAFFGQGTRLTVV.

The rearrangement uses TRBV19 and TRBJ1-3; possibly TRBD1 for D (6 bases). The CDR3 is 17 amino acids. Trimming left V 4 bases short and J 0 bases short, with 16 bases between. The germline CDR1 and CDR2 sequences are LNHDA and SQIVND (reference sequence). Here the CDR3 DNA reads TGTGCCAGTAGTAGCCAGGGGATCGGCCGCTCTGGAAACACCATATATTTT. Its protein is CASSSQGIGRSGNTIYF.

The chain links TRBV19 to TRBJ1-5, with TRBD1 as a possible D gene (5 bases). Trimming stripped 7 bases from V and 0 bases from J, with 10 bases between. This CDR3 contains 14 residues. Germline lookup yields CDR1 LNHDA and CDR2 SQIVND (reference sequence). Written as DNA, the CDR3 is TGTGCCAGTAAGGGGCTACTTAGCAATCAGCCCCAGCATTTT. This gives the protein CASKGLLSNQPQHF.

The genes are TRBV18 and TRBJ1-2; no firm D call. The CDR3 runs to 14 residues. Deletions cut 1 base from V and 3 bases from J, with 9 bases between. Looked up from germline, CDR1 is KGHSH and CDR2 is LQKENI. This chain's CDR3 is CASSPQRVDYGYTF. The CDR3 DNA is TGTGCCAGCTCACCACAGCGTGTGGACTATGGCTACACCTTC.

The V call is TRBV4-3, the J call TRBJ1-1; 7 positions agree with TRBD1. The CDR3 sequence is 17 residues long. Trimming removed 0 bases from V and 8 bases from J; junction bases left unmatched: 15. Germline values: CDR1 LGHNA, CDR2 YSLEER. CDR3 region: CASSQDDDRAGYWEAFF. For the CDR3, the DNA is TGCGCCAGCAGCCAAGATGATGACAGGGCCGGGTACTGGGAAGCTTTCTTT.

V usage is TRBV19 and J usage is TRBJ1-2; a possible D gene is TRBD1 (5 bases). Germline CDR1 and CDR2: LNHDA and SQIVND (reference sequence). Trimming cost V 11 bases and J 0 bases, with 13 bases left between them. The CDR3 is 13 amino acids. CDR3 loop: CAARTNPNYGYTF. The CDR3 DNA reads as TGTGCCGCGAGGACAAACCCTAACTATGGCTACACCTTC.

This clone was found once. V usage is TRBV30 and J usage is TRBJ1-1, with unresolved D. The CDR3 spans 14 residues. Germline lookup yields CDR1 GTSNPN and CDR2 SVGIG (reference sequence). V was clipped by 0 bases and J by 4 bases, with 12 bases between them. The CDR3 bases are TGTGCCTGGAGTGTACAGTCTTGGGGCACTGAAGCTTTCTTT. Its translation is CAWSVQSWGTEAFF. Complete variable domain (other parts from reference TRBV30 and TRBJ1-1): SQTIHQWPATLVQPVGSPLSLECTVEGTSNPNLYWYRQAAGRGLQLLFYSVGIGQISSEVPQNLSASRPQDRQFILSSKKLLLSDSGFYLCAWSVQSWGTEAFFGQGTRLTVV.

V is TRBV19 and J is TRBJ1-1; D call uncertain. Germline-derived CDR1 and CDR2 are LNHDA and SQIVND (reference sequence). CDR3 length equals 12 residues. The V and J ends lost 3 bases and 4 bases respectively, with 6 bases between them. The CDR3 sequence: CASSILGTEAFF. CDR3 bases: TGTGCCAGTAGTATTCTGGGCACTGAAGCTTTCTTT.

The chain uses TRBV2 and TRBJ2-3; the match to TRBD1 covers 11 bases. Unmatched junction bases numbered 7, after V lost 10 bases and J lost 4 bases. CDR3 length: 14 amino acids. Germline V lookup: CDR1 SNHLY, CDR2 FYNNEI. As DNA, the CDR3 is TGTGCCACCTCCCGGGACAGGGGGTCAGATACGCAGTATTTT. It codes for CATSRDRGSDTQYF.

In its sample, this clone was seen once. In the same sample, other DNA sequences code for this CDR3. This chain uses TRBV27 with TRBJ2-7, with 15 bases aligning to TRBD2. This CDR3 has 16 residues. V lost 6 bases to trimming and J lost 9 bases; unmatched junction nucleotides: 12. Germline CDR1 reads MNHEY; CDR2 reads SMNVEV (reference sequence). DNA of the CDR3: TGTGCCAGCAGCTCCCCGCGGACTAGCGGGAGGGAGGTGCAGTACTTC. Protein sequence: CASSSPRTSGREVQYF.

The chain carries TRBV27 and TRBJ1-2; D gene unclear. Germline V lookup: CDR1 MNHEY, CDR2 SMNVEV (reference sequence). V dropped 4 bases and J dropped 5 bases, with 11 bases sitting between them. The CDR3 has 13 amino acids. The CDR3 here is CASSYGLRYGYTF. The CDR3, as DNA: TGTGCCAGCAGTTACGGTCTCCGATATGGCTACACCTTC.